Given below is one T cell receptor (beta chain) in context. This sample stems from a study of cytomegalovirus exposure and HLA in healthy donors. Amplification used 60 Vbeta primers and 13 Jbeta primers. The assay was immunoSEQ multiplex PCR, and TCRdb's table has in-frame clones only and misses some. The table records about 110,000 clones, 76% of them present only once. This TCR was recovered from a man aged 40-49 years in good health and CMV-seropositive. Material: PBMCs.

In DNA form, the CDR3 reads TGTGCCAGCAGCTATGGGAGTGGCTCCTACGAGCAGTACTTC. Translation: CASSYGSGSYEQYF. This sequence joins TRBV6-5 and TRBJ2-7, with D perhaps TRBD2 (5 bases). There are 14 residues in the CDR3. V dropped 6 bases and J dropped 0 bases, with 12 bases sitting between them. Germline V gene data show CDR1 as MNHEY and CDR2 as SVGAGI.